The 25 T cell receptor beta chains below come from one sample, sequenced in a study of T cell repertoires in cytomegalovirus infection. TCRdb called the reads again in MiXCR, with one record for every CDR3 protein. This sample yields fewer than 150,000 distinct CDR3 sequences, of which about 33% are seen a single time; around 41% belongs to the top ten. No cognate antigen is known for these TCRs. This specimen consisted of CD8+ T cells from cultured PBMCs, obtained from culture after CMV antigen stimulation. These receptor sequences come from a human donor in good health (CMV status not recorded). Some clones in this sample may be carry-over from other donors' samples.

This chain connects TRBV29-1 to TRBJ2-3, with 7 bases identical to TRBD1. The germline V gene encodes CDR1 SQVTM and CDR2 ANQGSEA. This CDR3 contains 18 residues. Trimming cost V 3 bases and J 4 bases; bases outside gene matches: 19. In nucleotides, the CDR3 is TGCAGCGTTGATGCCACCCGTAGGGGACAGTTAATACCAGATACGCAGTATTTT. Translation gives CSVDATRRGQLIPDTQYF.

The table lists this clonotype with a few counts. This chain uses TRBV4-1 with TRBJ2-1; D not resolved. This CDR3 contains 13 residues. Looked up from germline, CDR1 is MGHRA and CDR2 is YSYEKL. Trimming shortened V by 0 bases and J by 5 bases, and 5 bases separated the two germline ends. CDR3 sequence reads: CASSQDADNEQFF. Written as DNA, the CDR3 is TGCGCCAGCAGCCAAGATGCAGACAATGAGCAGTTCTTC.

This clonotype appeared many times. The rearrangement joins TRBV7-9 to TRBJ2-1; 10 nucleotides match TRBD2. This CDR3 has 15 residues. The trim removed 3 bases at V and 7 bases at J, leaving 6 bases unmatched. Germline V lookup: CDR1 SEHNR, CDR2 FQNEAQ (reference sequence). The CDR3 sequence is CASSFTSGARNEQFF. The DNA for the CDR3 is TGTGCCAGCAGCTTTACTAGCGGGGCGAGAAATGAGCAGTTCTTC.

This clonotype was counted a few times. This chain links TRBV6-5 with TRBJ1-6, with D unresolved. This CDR3 is built from 13 residues. The V gene lost 0 bases and the J gene lost 7 bases, with 4 bases spanning the gap. CDR1 and CDR2 (germline): MNHEY, SVGAGI. The CDR3 coding sequence is TGTGCCAGCAGTTACTCATGGAATTCACCCCTCCACTTT. Translated: CASSYSWNSPLHF.

Ten or more counts support this clonotype. The chain links TRBV7-6 to TRBJ1-1, with no clear D. V lost 4 bases to trimming and J lost 0 bases, with 9 bases between them. The CDR3 sequence is 14 residues long. Germline-derived CDR1 and CDR2 are SGHVS and FNYEAQ. The CDR3 DNA follows: TGTGCCAGCAGCTCTTCCAAAGTGAACACTGAAGCTTTCTTT. Translation: CASSSSKVNTEAFF.

This rearrangement joins TRBV7-9 to TRBJ2-1; no clear D. This CDR3 region has 15 residues. Germline V CDR1 and CDR2: SEHNR, FQNEAQ (reference sequence). The V end lost 4 bases, the J end lost 4 bases, and 14 bases lay between the germline ends. The CDR3 is CASSSSSHLYNEQFF. The CDR3, as DNA: TGTGCCAGCAGCTCGAGCAGCCATCTATACAATGAGCAGTTCTTC.

The sample holds a few counts of this clonotype. The chain recombines TRBV2 with TRBJ1-1, with 7 bases identical to TRBD1. V trimming: 4 bases; J trimming: 4 bases; junction bases outside the gene matches: 6. Germline CDR1 and CDR2: SNHLY and FYNNEI. The CDR3 sequence is 14 residues long. The CDR3 protein is CASSGQGRATEAFF. The CDR3 DNA follows: TGTGCCAGCAGTGGACAGGGTAGGGCCACTGAAGCTTTCTTT.

This clonotype has just a few counts. This chain connects TRBV7-9 to TRBJ2-5, with 7 bases aligning to TRBD1. The CDR3 covers 14 residues. V trimming: 5 bases; J trimming: 0 bases; junction bases outside the gene matches: 3. The V gene's germline CDR1 is SEHNR and CDR2 FQNEAQ (reference sequence). The CDR3 region has the DNA TGTGCCAGCAGCCCAGACAGGGACCAAGAGACCCAGTACTTC. Translated: CASSPDRDQETQYF.

The chain combines TRBV7-2 with TRBJ1-5; 7 nucleotides match TRBD1. The germline CDR1 and CDR2 sequences are SGHTA and FQGNSA. V lost 5 bases and J lost 1; bases outside the gene matches: 11. The CDR3 loop spans 17 amino acids. This chain's CDR3 is CASSTEVGDSSNQPQHF. The CDR3 DNA reads TGTGCCAGCAGCACAGAGGTCGGGGACAGCAGCAATCAGCCCCAGCATTTT. Looking up the rest from reference TRBV7-2 and TRBJ1-5 gives the full variable domain: GAGVSQSPSNKVTEKGKDVELRCDPISGHTALYWYRQSLGQGLEFLIYFQGNSAPDKSGLPSDRFSAERTGGSVSTLTIQRTQQEDSAVYLCASSTEVGDSSNQPQHFGDGTRLSIL.

This clonotype was seen ten or more times. The V and J genes are TRBV7-3 and TRBJ2-2; a weak D match, TRBD2 (6 bases). CDR1 and CDR2 from the germline V gene are SGHTA and FQGTGA. Trimming removed 2 bases from V and 7 bases from J, with 11 bases in between. The CDR3 is 14 amino acids. The DNA of the CDR3 is TGTGCCAGCAGCTTAGACCCCGGGAGCGGGGAGCTGTTTTTT. Its translation: CASSLDPGSGELFF.

The gene calls are TRBV20-1 and TRBJ2-7; TRBD1 matches at 9 bases. The CDR3 consists of 16 residues. The germline V gene has CDR1 DFQATT and CDR2 SNEGSKA (reference sequence). With V trimmed by 2 bases and J by 0 bases, 8 bases remained unmatched. The CDR3 here is CSARSDGTGYSYEQYF. In nucleotides, the CDR3 is TGCAGTGCTAGATCGGACGGGACAGGGTACTCCTACGAGCAGTACTTC.

The chain is built from TRBV7-6 and TRBJ2-5; 8 bases align to TRBD2. V was clipped by 1 base and J by 2 bases; unmatched bases: 9. The CDR3 contains 17 residues. The V gene's germline CDR1 is SGHVS and CDR2 FNYEAQ. In nucleotides, the CDR3 is TGTGCCAGCAGCTTAGAATGGAATAGCGGGGCGCAAGAGACCCAGTACTTC. This translates into CASSLEWNSGAQETQYF.

This clonotype was seen more than once but under ten times. The chain recombines TRBV12-3 or TRBV12-4 with TRBJ2-1, with 13 bases that match TRBD2. CDR3 length: 17 residues. V was clipped by 7 bases and J by 0 bases; unmatched bases: 6. The CDR3: CASTGLAGVNSYNEQFF. The CDR3 bases are TGTGCCAGCACCGGACTAGCGGGGGTTAACTCCTACAATGAGCAGTTCTTC.

This clonotype was recorded many times. The gene calls are TRBV7-9 and TRBJ1-6; TRBD1 is a possible D gene (5 bases). Germline values: CDR1 SEHNR, CDR2 FQNEAQ (reference sequence). Trimming removed 3 bases from V and 0 bases from J, with 9 bases in between. This CDR3 has 16 residues. The DNA for the CDR3 is TGTGCCAGCAGCTTGCGGAGGGGCTCCTATAATTCACCCCTCCACTTT. This codes for CASSLRRGSYNSPLHF.

The rearrangement links TRBV27 to TRBJ2-5, with D possibly being TRBD2 (5 bases). The CDR3 is 18 residues long. The germline V gene encodes CDR1 MNHEY and CDR2 SMNVEV (reference sequence). Trimming cost V 3 bases and J 0 bases, with 20 bases left between them. The CDR3 DNA reads TGTGCCAGCAGTTTTGCGCGGCAGGCCGGGGTGTACCAAGAGACCCAGTACTTC. Its translation: CASSFARQAGVYQETQYF.

V and J are TRBV10-3 and TRBJ1-5, with D perhaps TRBD1 (5 bases). This CDR3 spans 15 amino acids. V was trimmed by 10 bases and J by 4 bases, leaving 20 bases between them. The germline V gene has CDR1 ENHRY and CDR2 SYGVKD. The CDR3: CATQELRGFNQPQHF. CDR3 in DNA: TGTGCCACCCAGGAGCTTCGGGGCTTTAATCAGCCCCAGCATTTT.

The chain links TRBV6-5 to TRBJ2-2, with D perhaps TRBD2 (7 bases). Germline CDR1 and CDR2: MNHEY and SVGAGI. The CDR3 is made up of 16 amino acids. Trimming cost V 0 bases and J 4 bases, with 12 bases left between them. For the CDR3, the DNA is TGTGCCAGCAGTTACTCAGGGGGGGCGGGCACCGGGGAGCTGTTTTTT. Protein sequence: CASSYSGGAGTGELFF.

The V and J genes are TRBV5-8 and TRBJ2-1; TRBD2 might be the D (7 bases). Trimming pared 4 bases from V and 3 bases from J, leaving 17 bases between. The length of the CDR3 is 16 residues. The germline gives CDR1 SGHTS, CDR2 YDEGEE. The CDR3: CASSPVAGAVYNEQFF. CDR3 sequence (DNA): TGTGCCAGCAGCCCCGTGGCGGGGGCCGTCTACAATGAGCAGTTCTTC.

With respect to this clonotype: One base away lies a much larger clone, so this may be a sequencing read error. This chain connects TRBV6-2 or TRBV6-3 to TRBJ2-7; D gene uncertain. CDR1 and CDR2 from the germline V gene are MNHEY and SVGEGT. The length of the CDR3 is 12 residues. The ends were cut back, 6 bases at V and 0 bases at J, with 6 bases in the middle. The CDR3 bases are TGTGCCAGCAGCCGGAGCTCCTACGAGCAGTACTTC. The encoded protein is CASSRSSYEQYF.

On this clonotype: Being one base from a much bigger clone, this may be a read error. The chain employs TRBV7-4 and TRBJ1-5; D remains ambiguous. The germline CDR1 and CDR2 sequences are SGHVT and SQSDAQ. The CDR3 totals 12 residues. This CDR3 reads CVSSKENQPQHF. The CDR3 nucleotides are TGTGTCAGCAGCAAAGAGAATCAGCCCCAGCATTTT.

This clonotype was counted ten times or more. The chain couples TRBV7-2 to TRBJ2-2, with 12 bases lining up with TRBD2. V was pared by 5 bases and J by 6 bases, with 7 bases of the junction left unmatched. The CDR3 length is 16 residues. Germline CDR1 SGHTA, CDR2 FQGNSA. The CDR3 loop is CASSALAGGFAGELFF. CDR3 DNA: TGTGCCAGCAGCGCACTAGCGGGGGGTTTTGCCGGGGAGCTGTTTTTT.

This clonotype was seen many times. The chain carries TRBV7-9 and TRBJ2-1; D not resolved. This CDR3 has 16 residues. With 0 bases removed from V and 0 bases from J, the gap between germline ends came to 9 bases. The germline V gene encodes CDR1 SEHNR and CDR2 FQNEAQ (reference sequence). The CDR3: CASSLAVFSSYNEQFF. The DNA for the CDR3 is TGTGCCAGCAGCTTAGCGGTTTTTAGCTCCTACAATGAGCAGTTCTTC.

The chain couples TRBV11-2 to TRBJ2-7, with TRBD2 matching over 9 bases. CDR1 is SGHAT and CDR2 is FQNNGV in the germline V gene. Germline trimming cut 1 base from V and 0 bases from J; bases unmatched to any gene: 1. The CDR3 loop spans 15 amino acids. The CDR3 coding sequence is TGTGCCAGCAGCTTAGGTAGCGGGGGCTCCTACGAGCAGTACTTC. Translated, it gives CASSLGSGGSYEQYF. Based on the CDR3 plus reference TRBV11-2 and TRBJ2-7, the full variable domain is EAGVAQSPRYKIIEKRQSVAFWCNPISGHATLYWYQQILGQGPKLLIQFQNNGVVDDSQLPKDRFSAERLKGVDSTLKIQPAKLEDSAVYLCASSLGSGGSYEQYFGPGTRLTVT.

This clonotype was counted between two and nine times. The chain uses TRBV12-3 or TRBV12-4 and TRBJ2-7; 9 nucleotides align to TRBD1. Germline trimming cut 5 bases from V and 2 bases from J; bases unmatched to any gene: 13. CDR3 size: 17 residues. The CDR3 region has the DNA TGTGCCAGCAGTCCCGGACTAGGGACAGGGCCCACCTACGAGCAGTACTTC. It is translated as CASSPGLGTGPTYEQYF.

The sample holds many counts of this clonotype. The chain couples TRBV9 to TRBJ2-7; D may be TRBD2 (6 bases). Germline values: CDR1 SGDLS, CDR2 YYNGEE. Between the trimmed V and J ends, which lost 0 bases and 3 bases, there was a span of 7 bases. The CDR3 covers 13 residues. CDR3 in DNA: TGTGCCAGCAGCGTAGGGAGGGACTACGAGCAGTACTTC. Translation gives CASSVGRDYEQYF.